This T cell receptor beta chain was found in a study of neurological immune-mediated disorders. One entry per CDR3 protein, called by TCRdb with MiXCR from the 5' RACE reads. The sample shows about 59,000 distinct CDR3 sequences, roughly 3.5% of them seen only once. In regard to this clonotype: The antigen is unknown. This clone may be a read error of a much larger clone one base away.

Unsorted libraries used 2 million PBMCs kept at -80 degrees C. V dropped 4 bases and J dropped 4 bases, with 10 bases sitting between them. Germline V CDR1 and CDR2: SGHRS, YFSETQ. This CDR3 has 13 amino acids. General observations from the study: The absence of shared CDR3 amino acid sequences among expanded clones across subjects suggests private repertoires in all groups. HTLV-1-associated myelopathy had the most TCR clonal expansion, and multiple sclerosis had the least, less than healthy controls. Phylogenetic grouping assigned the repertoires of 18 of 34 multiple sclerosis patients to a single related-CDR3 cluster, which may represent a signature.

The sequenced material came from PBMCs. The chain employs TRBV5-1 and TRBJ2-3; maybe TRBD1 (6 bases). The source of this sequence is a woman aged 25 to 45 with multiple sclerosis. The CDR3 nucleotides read TGCGCCAGCAGCGGAAAGGGGGCAGATACGCAGTATTTT. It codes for CASSGKGADTQYF.